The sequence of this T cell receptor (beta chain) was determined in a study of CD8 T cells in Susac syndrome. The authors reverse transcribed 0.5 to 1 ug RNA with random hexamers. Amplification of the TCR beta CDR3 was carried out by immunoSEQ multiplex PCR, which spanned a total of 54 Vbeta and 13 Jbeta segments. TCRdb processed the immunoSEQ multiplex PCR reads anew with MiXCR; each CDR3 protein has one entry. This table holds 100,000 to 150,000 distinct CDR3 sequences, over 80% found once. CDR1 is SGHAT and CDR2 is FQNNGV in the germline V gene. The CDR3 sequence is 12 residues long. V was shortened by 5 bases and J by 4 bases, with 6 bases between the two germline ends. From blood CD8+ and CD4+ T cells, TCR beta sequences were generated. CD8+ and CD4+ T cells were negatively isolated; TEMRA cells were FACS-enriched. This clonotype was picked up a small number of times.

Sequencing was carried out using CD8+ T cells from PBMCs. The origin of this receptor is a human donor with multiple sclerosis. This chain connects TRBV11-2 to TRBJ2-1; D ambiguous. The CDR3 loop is CASSQYYNEQFF. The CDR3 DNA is TGTGCCAGCAGCCAGTATTACAATGAGCAGTTCTTC.